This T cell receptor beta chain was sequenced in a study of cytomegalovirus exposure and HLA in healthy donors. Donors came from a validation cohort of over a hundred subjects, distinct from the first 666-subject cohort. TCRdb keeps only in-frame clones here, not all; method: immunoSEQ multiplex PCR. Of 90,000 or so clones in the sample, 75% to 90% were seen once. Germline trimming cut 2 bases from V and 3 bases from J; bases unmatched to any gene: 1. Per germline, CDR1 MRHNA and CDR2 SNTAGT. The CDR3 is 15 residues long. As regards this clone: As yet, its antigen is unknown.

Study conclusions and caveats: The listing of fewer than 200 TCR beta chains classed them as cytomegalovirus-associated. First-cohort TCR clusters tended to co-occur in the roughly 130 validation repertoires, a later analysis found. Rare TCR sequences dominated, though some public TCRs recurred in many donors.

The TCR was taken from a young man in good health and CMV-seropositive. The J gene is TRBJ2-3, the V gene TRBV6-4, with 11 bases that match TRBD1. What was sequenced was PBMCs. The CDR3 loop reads CASSDGQGATDTQYF. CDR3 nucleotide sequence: TGTGCCAGCAGTGACGGACAGGGGGCAACAGATACGCAGTATTTT.